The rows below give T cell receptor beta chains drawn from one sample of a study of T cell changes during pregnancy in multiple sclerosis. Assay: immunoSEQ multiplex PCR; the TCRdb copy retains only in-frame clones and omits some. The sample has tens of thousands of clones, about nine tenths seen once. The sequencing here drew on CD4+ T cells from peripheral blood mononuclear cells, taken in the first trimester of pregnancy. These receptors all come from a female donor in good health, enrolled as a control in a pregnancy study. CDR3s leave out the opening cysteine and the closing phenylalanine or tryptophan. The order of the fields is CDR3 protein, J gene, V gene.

CDR3: ASSLGQTARITEAF; J: TRBJ1-1; V: TRBV5-5
CDR3: AWGQGQGGDTQY; J: TRBJ2-3; V: TRBV30
CDR3: ASSLVGLASTDTQY; J: TRBJ2-3; V: TRBV5-1
CDR3: ASSSWGGGDKETQY; J: TRBJ2-5; V: TRBV11-2
CDR3: ASKGTSGAPAGVDTQY; J: TRBJ2-3; V: TRBV7-2
CDR3: ASNSGNSNQPQH; J: TRBJ1-5; V: TRBV6-6
CDR3: ASSLVRVSGNTIY; J: TRBJ1-3; V: TRBV28
CDR3: ASSSGPARETQY; J: TRBJ2-5; V: TRBV19
CDR3: ASSIVGYAGTAF; J: TRBJ1-1; V: TRBV19
CDR3: ASSQDKGVRTEAF; J: TRBJ1-1; V: TRBV14
CDR3: ASSLSRTRLETYEQY; J: TRBJ2-7; V: TRBV27
CDR3: ASVSGTGLGGELF; J: TRBJ2-2; V: TRBV28
CDR3: ATSRVPDRAYNEQF; J: TRBJ2-1; V: TRBV15
CDR3: ASSYTGRSYEQY; J: TRBJ2-7; V: TRBV6-5
CDR3: ASSATRQENSPLH; J: TRBJ1-6; V: TRBV6-5
CDR3: ASSWGGQNEQF; J: TRBJ2-1; V: TRBV5-1
CDR3: AWSVLGNTEAF; J: TRBJ1-1; V: TRBV30
CDR3: ASSEHSLAGRAYNEQF; J: TRBJ2-1; V: TRBV10-1
CDR3: ASSPQLAGGLYTQY; J: TRBJ2-3; V: TRBV28
CDR3: ASSARGLQAPGYT; J: TRBJ1-2; V: TRBV6-1
CDR3: ASSIGDRGVGGYT; J: TRBJ1-2; V: TRBV19
CDR3: ASSLRGTGGRSYEQY; J: TRBJ2-7; V: TRBV5-5
CDR3: ASSQRGISNQPQH; J: TRBJ1-5; V: TRBV23-1
CDR3: TSSQDLGQYSGANVLT; J: TRBJ2-6; V: TRBV1
CDR3: ASSQDSGSAFPTYNEQF; J: TRBJ2-1; V: TRBV4-2
CDR3: SANGAGGTLEAF; J: TRBJ1-1; V: TRBV29-1
CDR3: ASSGGANTGELF; J: TRBJ2-2; V: TRBV7-3
CDR3: ASTPSQGRGGDTQY; J: TRBJ2-3; V: TRBV5-1
CDR3: ATQLAGGRETQY; J: TRBJ2-5; V: TRBV2
CDR3: ASSLLAGGPNTGELF; J: TRBJ2-2; V: TRBV7-3
CDR3: ASTTALNQPQH; J: TRBJ1-5; V: TRBV7-2
CDR3: SVSGGRNYGYT; J: TRBJ1-2; V: TRBV29-1
CDR3: ASTEGAGDTQY; J: TRBJ2-3; V: TRBV19